This T cell receptor (beta chain) was sequenced for a study of OX40 agonist ivuxolimab in advanced cancers. General study results and limits: Among patients with partial responses at 0.1-3.0 mg/kg, clonal expansion was among the lowest.

Germline V gives CDR1 SNHLY, CDR2 FYNNEI. CDR3 length: 14 amino acids. Trimming took 6 bases from V and 6 from J; bases not matched to a gene: 8. Here immunoSEQ multiplex PCR was the method, and the copy in TCRdb shows in-frame clones only, minus some. This sample has several thousand clones, with roughly 80% found just once. Points on this clone: Its antigen is still unknown.

The sequencing used CD4+ or CD8+ T cells sorted from blood, collected in a trial of the OX40 agonist ivuxolimab. This chain uses TRBV2 with TRBJ2-7, with 10 positions matching TRBD1. The receptor's source is an adult with an advanced solid tumor such as melanoma, head and neck, liver or kidney cancer. The DNA of the CDR3 is TGTGCCAGCAGCTCGACAGGGGGCTATAGCGAGCAGTACTTC. It codes for CASSSTGGYSEQYF.